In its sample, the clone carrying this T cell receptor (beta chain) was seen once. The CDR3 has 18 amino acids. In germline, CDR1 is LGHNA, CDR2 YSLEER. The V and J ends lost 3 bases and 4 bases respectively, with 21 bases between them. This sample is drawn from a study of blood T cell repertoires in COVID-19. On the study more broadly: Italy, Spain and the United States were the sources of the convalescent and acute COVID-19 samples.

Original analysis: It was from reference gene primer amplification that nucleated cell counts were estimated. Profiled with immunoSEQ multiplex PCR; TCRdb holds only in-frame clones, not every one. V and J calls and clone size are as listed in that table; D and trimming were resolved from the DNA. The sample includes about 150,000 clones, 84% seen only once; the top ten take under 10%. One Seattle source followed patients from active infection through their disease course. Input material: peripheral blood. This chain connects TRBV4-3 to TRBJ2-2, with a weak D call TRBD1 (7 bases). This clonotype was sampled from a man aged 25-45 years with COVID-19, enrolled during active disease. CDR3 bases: TGCGCCAGCAGCCAGGAGTATGGGGCAGGGGGGATCACCGGGGAGCTGTTTTTT. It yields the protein CASSQEYGAGGITGELFF.